Following are 2 T cell receptor beta chains from one sample sequenced in a study of blood T cells in healthy people across ages. For the second PCR, which ran for 7 to 11 cycles, a sample-barcoded 5' primer and a J-beta primer mix were used. TCRdb passed the 5' RACE reads through MiXCR, listing each CDR3 protein once. The sample lists hundreds of thousands of distinct CDR3 sequences, roughly 24% occurring once. The same data also contributed to another study, on T cells of mothers and their children.

Sequenced input: blood. These receptors were collected from a boy aged 10-17 years in good health.

The chain is built from TRBV15 and TRBJ2-7; 9 bases agree with TRBD1. Germline assignment: CDR1 LNHNV and CDR2 YYDKDF (reference sequence). Losses at the gene ends were 3 bases for V and 2 bases for J; bases not matched to a gene: 5. This CDR3 has 15 residues. The CDR3 loop is CATSRGQGAPYEQYF. CDR3 bases: TGTGCCACCAGCAGGGGACAGGGAGCCCCCTACGAGCAGTACTTC.

This clonotype has ten or more counts. The V gene is TRBV28, the J gene TRBJ2-5; 8 bases line up with TRBD1. Trimming at V came to 2 bases and at J to 9 bases, leaving 5 bases not matched to a gene. Germline CDR1 MDHEN, CDR2 SYDVKM. This CDR3 has 13 residues. This chain's CDR3 is CASSLGQTGAQYF. DNA of the CDR3: TGTGCCAGCAGTTTAGGGCAGACAGGGGCCCAGTACTTC.